The 14 T cell receptor beta chains reported below all come from one sample, sequenced in a study of shared clonotypes between healthy human individuals. TCRdb keeps only in-frame clones here, not all; method: immunoSEQ multiplex PCR. The data show some 2.1 million clones, about 95% seen once. The source material was naive CD4+ T cells sorted from blood. Subset meaning: CD45RA+ positively selected. These receptors were collected from a young man in good health.

Points on this clone: Other nucleotide sequences in the sample specify the same CDR3. This chain links TRBV28 with TRBJ1-2; 8 bases line up with TRBD1. The CDR3 has 12 amino acids. Trimming at V came to 2 bases and at J to 8 bases, leaving 1 base not matched to a gene. Per the germline V gene, CDR1 is MDHEN and CDR2 is SYDVKM. Here the CDR3 DNA reads TGTGCCAGCAGTTTAGGGACAGGAGGCTACACCTTC. It specifies CASSLGTGGYTF.

The chain has TRBV7-9 and TRBJ2-7; D is uncertain. CDR3 size: 15 residues. The V end lost 5 bases, the J end lost 2 bases, and 16 bases lay between the germline ends. Looked up from germline, CDR1 is SEHNR and CDR2 is FQNEAQ (reference sequence). CDR3 coding DNA: TGTGCCAGCAGCCCGAAAGAGACACCTACCTACGAGCAGTACTTC. Residues: CASSPKETPTYEQYF.

This rearrangement joins TRBV27 to TRBJ2-7; D is uncertain. Germline V gives CDR1 MNHEY, CDR2 SMNVEV (reference sequence). This CDR3 has 14 amino acids. V gave up 2 bases and J gave up 6 bases, with 14 bases separating them. The CDR3 sequence: CASSLRSGYSEQYF. CDR3 bases: TGTGCCAGCAGTTTACGGTCAGGTTACAGCGAGCAGTACTTC.

The rearrangement joins TRBV4-3 to TRBJ2-2; tentatively, D is TRBD1 (6 bases). Germline assignment: CDR1 LGHNA and CDR2 YSLEER. V shed 0 bases and J shed 5 bases, with 7 bases lying between them. This CDR3 has 14 amino acids. The CDR3 sequence: CASSQDRGTGELFF. For the CDR3, the DNA is TGCGCCAGCAGCCAAGATAGGGGGACCGGGGAGCTGTTTTTT.

This chain joins TRBV11-3 and TRBJ2-1, with TRBD1 identical over 8 bases. CDR1 is SGHNT, CDR2 YENEEA, per germline. This CDR3 spans 15 amino acids. V dropped 1 base and J dropped 7; count of bases not matched to a gene: 6. CDR3 nucleotide sequence: TGTGCCAGCAGCTTAGGAGGACAGGGAAATAATGAGCAGTTCTTC. This encodes CASSLGGQGNNEQFF.

CDR3 residues: CAIRDSGTTGEQYF. The CDR3 DNA sequence: TGTGCCATCCGGGACTCTGGCACGACTGGGGAGCAGTACTTC. The chain carries TRBV10-3 and TRBJ2-7; perhaps TRBD2 as D (6 bases). Germline lookup yields CDR1 ENHRY and CDR2 SYGVKD. The V gene lost 8 bases and the J gene lost 7 bases, with 21 bases spanning the gap. The CDR3 is made up of 14 amino acids.

V gene TRBV2 combines with J gene TRBJ2-1; a weak D match, TRBD2 (5 bases). There are 15 residues in the CDR3. CDR1 is SNHLY, CDR2 FYNNEI, per germline. The V gene lost 6 bases and the J gene lost 3 bases, with 15 bases spanning the gap. CDR3 coding DNA: TGTGCCAGCAGCCGGGATTTAGCCGTCTACAATGAGCAGTTCTTC. The encoded protein is CASSRDLAVYNEQFF.

V and J are TRBV5-1 and TRBJ1-1; tentative D call: TRBD1 (6 bases). The CDR3 has 15 residues. CDR1 and CDR2 from the germline V gene are SGHRS and YFSETQ. The ends were cut back, 6 bases at V and 3 bases at J, with 18 bases in the middle. The CDR3 reads CASTLIGGADTEAFF. The CDR3 region has the DNA TGCGCCAGCACCCTTATCGGGGGCGCGGACACTGAAGCTTTCTTT.

In its sample, this clone was seen once. The rearrangement joins TRBV7-2 to TRBJ2-7; D possibly corresponds to TRBD2 (6 bases). The CDR3 length is 13 residues. Trimming took off 5 bases at V and 3 bases at J, with 11 bases between the two ends. In germline, CDR1 is SGHTA, CDR2 FQGNSA. The CDR3 DNA reads as TGTGCCAGCAGCCGCCGACTAGACTACGAGCAGTACTTC. Its protein product is CASSRRLDYEQYF.

The chain carries TRBV7-9 and TRBJ2-1, with D possibly matching TRBD1 (5 bases). Deletions cut 2 bases from V and 9 bases from J, with 17 bases between. Germline V gene data show CDR1 as SEHNR and CDR2 as FQNEAQ (reference sequence). The CDR3 covers 15 residues. CDR3 sequence reads: CASSLRPGKGGEQFF. CDR3 coding DNA: TGTGCCAGCAGCTTAAGGCCAGGGAAGGGTGGTGAGCAGTTCTTC.

The chain joins TRBV9 to TRBJ2-2, with D tentatively TRBD2 (5 bases). Between the trimmed V and J ends, which lost 6 bases and 2 bases, there was a span of 14 bases. CDR1 and CDR2 from the germline V gene are SGDLS and YYNGEE. The CDR3 is 15 amino acids. The DNA of the CDR3 is TGTGCCAGCACCAGCGGCAGCAGCAACACCGGGGAGCTGTTTTTT. This codes for CASTSGSSNTGELFF.

The CDR3 DNA follows: TGTGCCACACACAAAGGCCGGGGATACAATGAGCAGTTCTTC. Translating gives CATHKGRGYNEQFF. V and J are TRBV25-1 and TRBJ2-1; D possibly corresponds to TRBD2 (5 bases). The CDR3 covers 14 residues. Germline CDR1 and CDR2: MGHDK and SYGVNS. The V and J ends lost 10 bases and 4 bases respectively, with 17 bases between them. Drawing the rest from reference TRBV25-1 and TRBJ2-1, the complete variable domain is EADIYQTPRYLVIGTGKKITLECSQTMGHDKMYWYQQDPGMELHLIHYSYGVNSTEKGDLSSESTVSRIRTEHFPLTLESARPSHTSQYLCATHKGRGYNEQFFGPGTRLTVL.

CDR3 sequence (DNA): TGTGCCAGCAGTTTATCCCGGAGCTCCTACGAGCAGTACTTC. Residues: CASSLSRSSYEQYF. The chain is built from TRBV28 and TRBJ2-7, with D unclear. The CDR3 covers 14 residues. CDR1 and CDR2 (germline): MDHEN, SYDVKM. Between the trimmed V and J ends, which lost 1 base and 0 bases, there was a span of 7 bases.

A word on this clone: In the same sample, other DNA sequences code for this CDR3. CDR3 amino acids: CASSQINYGYTF. DNA for the CDR3: TGTGCCAGCAGTCAGATAAACTATGGCTACACCTTC. The genes are TRBV28 and TRBJ1-2, with unresolved D. Trimming cost V 5 bases and J 2 bases, with 6 bases left between them. This CDR3 spans 12 amino acids. Germline V gene sequence: CDR1 MDHEN, CDR2 SYDVKM.